Below are 30 T cell receptor beta chains sequenced from a single sample in a study of blood T cell repertoires in COVID-19. TCRdb's copy holds only in-frame clones and misses some; the assay was immunoSEQ multiplex PCR. The data contain some 190,000 clones, 80% of them singletons. The source material was PBMCs or T cells enriched from blood (not recorded which). These receptors came from a man aged 30 to 45 with acute COVID-19.

The genes are TRBV18 and TRBJ1-2, with D hard to call. Germline V gene lookup returns CDR1 KGHSH and CDR2 LQKENI. Trimming stripped 2 bases from V and 7 bases from J, with 14 bases between. The CDR3 totals 14 residues. The CDR3 here is CASSPGSETGGYTF. The CDR3 DNA follows: TGTGCCAGCTCACCAGGCAGCGAGACGGGTGGCTACACCTTC.

The rearrangement links TRBV14 to TRBJ1-6; D is unclear. The V end was cut by 0 bases, the J end by 11 bases, with 11 bases between. Germline CDR1 and CDR2: SGHDN and FVKESK. The CDR3 has 14 residues. DNA for the CDR3: TGTGCCAGCAGCCAAGATCGATCGGGAACACCCCTCCACTTT. Translated: CASSQDRSGTPLHF.

The genes are TRBV9 and TRBJ1-5, with D perhaps TRBD1 (5 bases). Trimming stripped 3 bases from V and 6 bases from J, with 22 bases between. This CDR3 is 17 amino acids long. Germline V gene data show CDR1 as SGDLS and CDR2 as YYNGEE. Here the CDR3 reads CASSATSSGIGSQPQHF. CDR3 DNA sequence: TGTGCCAGCAGCGCCACTTCCTCAGGGATTGGTAGTCAGCCCCAGCATTTT.

The genes are TRBV7-6 and TRBJ2-3; TRBD1 might be the D (5 bases). Between the trimmed V and J ends, which lost 5 bases and 2 bases, there was a span of 14 bases. CDR1 is SGHVS, CDR2 FNYEAQ, per germline. This CDR3 spans 15 amino acids. The CDR3 loop is CASSADSRLTDTQYF. CDR3 nucleotide sequence: TGTGCCAGCAGCGCCGACAGCCGCCTCACAGATACGCAGTATTTT.

The chain links TRBV11-2 to TRBJ2-5; unclear D gene. Trimming shortened V by 0 bases and J by 4 bases, and 3 bases separated the two germline ends. In germline, CDR1 is SGHAT, CDR2 FQNNGV. The CDR3 is made up of 12 amino acids. The CDR3 loop is CASSLDRETQYF. The DNA for the CDR3 is TGTGCCAGCAGCTTAGATCGAGAGACCCAGTACTTC.

The chain has TRBV28 and TRBJ2-1; a possible D gene is TRBD2 (5 bases). CDR1 is MDHEN and CDR2 is SYDVKM in the germline V gene. Trimming took off 6 bases at V and 12 bases at J, with 18 bases between the two ends. The CDR3 spans 13 residues. The CDR3 DNA sequence: TGTGCCAGCAGCCCCCCTCGCCGGGGAGCGCAGTTCTTC. Its protein is CASSPPRRGAQFF.

The chain links TRBV25-1 to TRBJ2-7; 7 nucleotides align to TRBD1. Germline trimming cut 6 bases from V and 2 bases from J; bases unmatched to any gene: 7. The CDR3 has 14 amino acids. The germline gives CDR1 MGHDK, CDR2 SYGVNS. Here the CDR3 DNA reads TGTGCCAGCAGGAGGGGGCAGTTTCCCTACGAGCAGTACTTC. Its translation is CASRRGQFPYEQYF.

The gene calls are TRBV13 and TRBJ2-2; weak D call: TRBD2 (6 bases). The CDR3 covers 16 residues. The germline V gene encodes CDR1 PRHDT and CDR2 FYEKMQ (reference sequence). Trimming took 5 bases from V and 0 from J, leaving 13 bases between them. CDR3 sequence (DNA): TGTGCCAGCAGCACCCCTAGCGCCTCGAACACCGGGGAGCTGTTTTTT. Amino acids: CASSTPSASNTGELFF.

This rearrangement joins TRBV5-6 to TRBJ2-3; no definite D call. V was trimmed by 3 bases and J by 8 bases, leaving 13 bases between them. CDR3 length equals 13 residues. CDR1 is SGHDT and CDR2 is YYEEEE in the germline V gene. CDR3 DNA sequence: TGTGCCAGCAGCTCGCGGCATTTTTTTACGCAGTATTTT. This gives the protein CASSSRHFFTQYF.

V is TRBV5-1 and J is TRBJ1-2, with D possibly TRBD1 on 5 matching bases. The CDR3 is 13 residues long. The germline CDR1 and CDR2 sequences are SGHRS and YFSETQ. V was cut by 0 bases and J by 3 bases, with 6 bases left in between. The CDR3 protein is CASSLGRDYGYTF. The CDR3 region has the DNA TGCGCCAGCAGCTTGGGCAGGGACTATGGCTACACCTTC.

The V gene is TRBV6-5, the J gene TRBJ1-6, with 9 bases matching TRBD1. This CDR3 region has 15 residues. The junction had 7 bases not matched to a gene; V was cut back by 2 bases and J by 11 bases. Germline lookup yields CDR1 MNHEY and CDR2 SVGAGI. CDR3 coding DNA: TGTGCCAGCAGTTACGACGGGACAGGGTTGCCACCCCTCCACTTT. Amino acids: CASSYDGTGLPPLHF.

The chain carries TRBV4-2 and TRBJ1-5; 7 bases line up with TRBD1. The CDR3 covers 15 residues. The V gene end was trimmed by 1 base and the J gene end by 7 bases; junction bases not matched to a gene: 7. The germline V gene has CDR1 LGHNA and CDR2 YNFKEQ. The CDR3 loop is CASSQVRDRVQPQHF. The CDR3 bases are TGTGCCAGCAGCCAAGTGCGAGACAGGGTACAGCCCCAGCATTTT.

This sequence joins TRBV5-1 and TRBJ1-6; 9 bases are a match to TRBD1. CDR3 length: 16 amino acids. Germline-derived CDR1 and CDR2 are SGHRS and YFSETQ. The J segment lost 6 bases and the V segment lost 4 bases, leaving 8 bases of the junction unmatched. In DNA form, the CDR3 reads TGCGCCAGCAGCCCGGGACAGGGTCACTTTAATTCACCCCTCCACTTT. This encodes CASSPGQGHFNSPLHF.

The chain uses TRBV18 and TRBJ1-1; 8 nucleotides align to TRBD1. This CDR3 is 14 amino acids long. J gave up 6 bases and V 3 bases, and 6 bases lay outside the gene matches. Germline CDR1 is KGHSH and CDR2 is LQKENI. CDR3 loop: CASSPYRTGPEAFF. The CDR3 DNA sequence: TGTGCCAGCTCACCTTACCGGACAGGGCCTGAAGCTTTCTTT.

J is TRBJ1-1 and V is TRBV11-2; 8 bases are shared with TRBD1. Losses at the gene ends were 4 bases for V and 5 bases for J; bases not matched to a gene: 6. CDR3 length: 14 amino acids. CDR1 and CDR2 (germline): SGHAT, FQNNGV. Here the CDR3 reads CASSSQGAKTEAFF. CDR3 nucleotide sequence: TGTGCCAGCAGCTCCCAGGGGGCGAAGACTGAAGCTTTCTTT.

This clone has just one count. This chain joins TRBV12-3 or TRBV12-4 and TRBJ1-2; weak D call: TRBD1 (6 bases). V was shortened by 5 bases and J by 7 bases, with 11 bases between the two germline ends. The CDR3 totals 12 residues. The CDR3 sequence: CASSLDRSGYTF. The DNA for the CDR3 is TGTGCCAGCAGTCTCGACAGGTCTGGCTACACCTTC.

The J gene is TRBJ2-3, the V gene TRBV6-6; 11 positions agree with TRBD1. J gave up 2 bases and V 5 bases, and 9 bases lay outside the gene matches. Germline V gene data show CDR1 as MNHNY and CDR2 as SVGAGI (reference sequence). The CDR3 length is 17 residues. The CDR3 DNA follows: TGTGCCAGCAGTCCCAGGGGGACAGGGGGACCCACAGATACGCAGTATTTT. This translates into CASSPRGTGGPTDTQYF.

This clone appeared once. The conserved closing phenylalanine or tryptophan is absent in this CDR3, likely reflecting a read error. Because the CDR3's place on the DNA is in doubt, the DNA is left out and the CDR3 is given as listed by TCRdb. The chain employs TRBV2 and TRBJ1-1; TRBD1 is the table's D call and was not checked against the DNA. The CDR3 comprises 11 residues, both ends counted. CDR1 and CDR2 from the germline V gene are SNHLY and FYNNEI. The CDR3 sequence: CASSIGTVQPL.

This chain links TRBV6-1 with TRBJ1-6; 8 nucleotides line up with TRBD1. This CDR3 comprises 15 residues. With 1 base clipped from V and 7 bases from J, the junction kept 3 bases outside the gene matches. Germline V gene lookup returns CDR1 MNHNS and CDR2 SASEGT. For the CDR3, the DNA is TGTGCCAGCAGTGAAGTCAGACAGGGGAATTCACCCCTCCACTTT. This encodes CASSEVRQGNSPLHF.

V and J are TRBV19 and TRBJ1-2; 8 nucleotides match TRBD1. Germline CDR1 is LNHDA and CDR2 is SQIVND (reference sequence). Unmatched junction bases numbered 8, after V lost 3 bases and J lost 8 bases. The length of the CDR3 is 14 residues. CDR3 sequence reads: CASSISGGILGYTF. The CDR3 DNA is TGTGCCAGTAGTATTTCAGGGGGCATCCTCGGCTACACCTTC. Supplemented by reference TRBV19 and TRBJ1-2, the full variable domain reads DGGITQSPKYLFRKEGQNVTLSCEQNLNHDAMYWYRQDPGQGLRLIYYSQIVNDFQKGDIAEGYSVSREKKESFPLTVTSAQKNPTAFYLCASSISGGILGYTFGSGTRLTVV.

The chain joins TRBV30 to TRBJ1-5, with no clear D. The CDR3 loop spans 13 amino acids. CDR1 is GTSNPN, CDR2 SVGIG, per germline (reference sequence). Trimming removed 1 base from V and 4 bases from J, with 8 bases in between. The CDR3 here is CAWSARGNQPQHF. The CDR3 DNA is TGTGCCTGGAGTGCCCGAGGAAATCAGCCCCAGCATTTT.

The rearrangement joins TRBV19 to TRBJ2-1; TRBD1 is a possible D gene (5 bases). Looked up from germline, CDR1 is LNHDA and CDR2 is SQIVND (reference sequence). The germline V and J ends were trimmed by 5 bases and 8 bases, with 13 bases remaining between them. This CDR3 region has 13 residues. The DNA for the CDR3 is TGTGCCAGTAGTCAGCAGGGTAGGTATGAGCAGTTCTTC. It encodes CASSQQGRYEQFF. Using reference TRBV19 and TRBJ2-1 for the parts outside the CDR3, the full variable domain is DGGITQSPKYLFRKEGQNVTLSCEQNLNHDAMYWYRQDPGQGLRLIYYSQIVNDFQKGDIAEGYSVSREKKESFPLTVTSAQKNPTAFYLCASSQQGRYEQFFGPGTRLTVL.

The V and J genes are TRBV12-3 or TRBV12-4 and TRBJ1-6, with D tentatively TRBD1 (5 bases). V lost 6 bases to trimming and J lost 10 bases, with 13 bases between them. This CDR3 is built from 13 residues. In DNA form, the CDR3 reads TGTGCCAGCAGAGGAGGGGCGAGATCACCCCTCCACTTT. This sequence encodes CASRGGARSPLHF.

CDR3: CASGGRTHPTETQYF. The CDR3 DNA reads TGTGCCAGTGGTGGTAGGACTCACCCCACGGAGACCCAGTACTTC. The rearrangement uses TRBV19 and TRBJ2-5; perhaps TRBD2 as D (5 bases). V shed 8 bases and J shed 5 bases, with 21 bases lying between them. This CDR3 has 15 amino acids. Germline V gives CDR1 LNHDA, CDR2 SQIVND (reference sequence). Complete variable domain (other parts from reference TRBV19 and TRBJ2-5): DGGITQSPKYLFRKEGQNVTLSCEQNLNHDAMYWYRQDPGQGLRLIYYSQIVNDFQKGDIAEGYSVSREKKESFPLTVTSAQKNPTAFYLCASGGRTHPTETQYFGPGTRLLVL.

This rearrangement joins TRBV11-1 to TRBJ2-1, with TRBD1 identical over 9 bases. Trimming cost V 0 bases and J 5 bases; bases outside gene matches: 5. The CDR3 covers 16 residues. Per the germline V gene, CDR1 is SGHAT and CDR2 is FQDESV (reference sequence). CDR3 region: CASSLASGQGNNEQFF. Here the CDR3 DNA reads TGTGCCAGCAGCTTAGCGTCCGGACAGGGGAACAATGAGCAGTTCTTC. The full variable domain, completed using reference TRBV11-1 and TRBJ2-1, is EAEVAQSPRYKITEKSQAVAFWCDPISGHATLYWYRQILGQGPELLVQFQDESVVDDSQLPKDRFSAERLKGVDSTLKIQPAELGDSAMYLCASSLASGQGNNEQFFGPGTRLTVL.

The chain recombines TRBV5-1 with TRBJ1-3, with D maybe TRBD1 (5 bases). The V end was cut by 0 bases, the J end by 4 bases, with 8 bases between. CDR3 size: 14 residues. The germline CDR1 and CDR2 sequences are SGHRS and YFSETQ. The CDR3 region is CASSLEGVGNTIYF. The CDR3 DNA reads TGCGCCAGCAGCTTGGAAGGGGTCGGAAACACCATATATTTT.

The CDR3 DNA follows: TGTGCCAGCAGCTTAGGCCGCCCCCTCCCGCGCCATACGCAGTATTTT. Translating it yields CASSLGRPLPRHTQYF. The gene calls are TRBV7-2 and TRBJ2-3, with no clear D. V lost 1 base and J lost 7, with 18 bases in between. The CDR3 extends over 16 amino acids. The germline V gene encodes CDR1 SGHTA and CDR2 FQGNSA.

The chain recombines TRBV12-3 or TRBV12-4 with TRBJ1-2; D not certain. CDR3 length: 13 residues. Trimming removed 2 bases at V and 5 bases at J, with 9 bases between. The CDR3 DNA sequence: TGTGCCAGCAGTTTATCGGGATCATATGGCTACACCTTC. Protein: CASSLSGSYGYTF.

With respect to this clone: The sample has other DNA sequences that encode this CDR3 too. This chain's CDR3 is CASSRDSSYEQYF. CDR3 nucleotides: TGTGCCAGTAGTAGGGACAGCTCCTACGAGCAGTACTTC. J is TRBJ2-7 and V is TRBV19, with 7 bases identical to TRBD1. CDR1 is LNHDA and CDR2 is SQIVND in the germline V gene (reference sequence). V was clipped by 4 bases and J by 0 bases; unmatched bases: 0. CDR3 length equals 13 residues. The full variable domain, its missing parts supplied by reference TRBV19 and TRBJ2-7, is DGGITQSPKYLFRKEGQNVTLSCEQNLNHDAMYWYRQDPGQGLRLIYYSQIVNDFQKGDIAEGYSVSREKKESFPLTVTSAQKNPTAFYLCASSRDSSYEQYFGPGTRLTVT.

The rearrangement links TRBV27 to TRBJ1-1; D gene ambiguous. Germline assignment: CDR1 MNHEY and CDR2 SMNVEV (reference sequence). V was cut by 4 bases and J by 0 bases, with 9 bases left in between. The CDR3 extends over 14 amino acids. As DNA, the CDR3 is TGTGCCAGCAGTTCCGAAGACATGAACACTGAAGCTTTCTTT. Its protein is CASSSEDMNTEAFF.